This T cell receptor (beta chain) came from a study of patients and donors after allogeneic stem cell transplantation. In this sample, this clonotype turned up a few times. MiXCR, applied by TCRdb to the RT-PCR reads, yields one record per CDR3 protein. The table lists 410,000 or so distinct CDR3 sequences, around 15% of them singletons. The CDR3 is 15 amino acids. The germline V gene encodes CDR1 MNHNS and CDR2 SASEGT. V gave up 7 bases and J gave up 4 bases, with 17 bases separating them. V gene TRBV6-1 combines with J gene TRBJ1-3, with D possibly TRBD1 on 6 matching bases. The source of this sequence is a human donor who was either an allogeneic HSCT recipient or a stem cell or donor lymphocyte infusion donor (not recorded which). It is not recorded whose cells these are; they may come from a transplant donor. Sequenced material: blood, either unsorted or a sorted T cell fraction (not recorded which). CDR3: CASKGSRTVGNTIYF. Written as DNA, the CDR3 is TGTGCCAGCAAGGGATCCAGGACAGTAGGAAACACCATATATTTT.